This T cell receptor (beta chain) was observed in a study of T cell responses to AZD1222 COVID-19 vaccine. Study-wide results and limits: Repertoires were obtained only post-peak T cell response. Compared with day 0, the breadth and depth of the Spike-specific TCR repertoire rose significantly after two doses of AZD1222.

A word on this clone: Its antigen is as yet unknown.

The germline V gene encodes CDR1 SGHRS and CDR2 YFSETQ. The CDR3 totals 13 residues. Germline trimming cut 4 bases from V and 7 bases from J; bases unmatched to any gene: 3. Only in-frame clones appear in the TCRdb table, and some are missing; sequencing was by immunoSEQ multiplex PCR. The sample includes around 70,000 clones, roughly nine tenths of them seen just once. The sample consisted of peripheral blood, taken 28 days after the second AZD1222 dose. The chain carries TRBV5-1 and TRBJ1-1, with TRBD1 matching 11 bases. This TCR was recovered from an adult who received the AZD1222 COVID-19 vaccine. The CDR3, as DNA: TGCGCCAGCAGCCCGGGGACAGGGGGTGAAGCTTTCTTT. This translates into CASSPGTGGEAFF.